Below are 4 T cell receptor beta chains sequenced from a single sample in a study of T cell responses to AZD1222 COVID-19 vaccine. Data came from immunoSEQ multiplex PCR; TCRdb stores just in-frame clones and leaves some out. The sample includes about 70,000 clones, about nine tenths seen only once; the top ten take around 3.4%. The specimen comprised peripheral blood, sampled 28 days after the second AZD1222 dose. The receptors were gathered from an adult who received the AZD1222 COVID-19 vaccine.

This chain uses TRBV5-5 with TRBJ2-1, with unresolved D. The CDR3 extends over 13 amino acids. V lost 5 bases to trimming and J lost 6 bases, with 12 bases between them. The germline V gene has CDR1 SGHKS and CDR2 YYEKEE (reference sequence). The CDR3 protein is CASRALVGNEQFF. CDR3 bases: TGTGCCAGCAGGGCCCTCGTCGGCAATGAGCAGTTCTTC.

V usage is TRBV9 and J usage is TRBJ1-4; a weak D match, TRBD1 (5 bases). V lost 2 bases to trimming and J lost 0 bases, with 8 bases between them. The CDR3 has 15 amino acids. CDR1 SGDLS and CDR2 YYNGEE come from the germline V gene. This CDR3 reads CASSVRGTTNEKLFF. The CDR3 nucleotides read TGTGCCAGCAGCGTGAGGGGAACAACTAATGAAAAACTGTTTTTT.

CDR3: CATSQGMGQETQYF. The CDR3 DNA reads TGTGCCACCAGTCAGGGGATGGGCCAAGAGACCCAGTACTTC. The V gene is TRBV24-1, the J gene TRBJ2-5, with a possible D match to TRBD1 (6 bases). The CDR3 is 14 residues long. Germline-derived CDR1 and CDR2 are KGHDR and SFDVKD. V lost 6 bases, J lost 1 base, and 11 bases lay in between.

V gene TRBV11-3 combines with J gene TRBJ2-5, with D possibly matching TRBD1 (6 bases). Between the trimmed V and J ends, which lost 4 bases and 2 bases, there was a span of 8 bases. CDR1 is SGHNT and CDR2 is YENEEA in the germline V gene. The CDR3 spans 13 residues. CDR3 sequence: CASSSGQQETQYF. The CDR3 nucleotides read TGTGCCAGCAGCTCTGGACAGCAAGAGACCCAGTACTTC. Full variable domain (rest looked up from reference TRBV11-3 and TRBJ2-5): EAGVVQSPRYKIIEKKQPVAFWCNPISGHNTLYWYLQNLGQGPELLIRYENEEAVDDSQLPKDRFSAERLKGVDSTLKIQPAELGDSAVYLCASSSGQQETQYFGPGTRLLVL.